Sequencing of this T cell receptor (beta chain) was carried out in a study of blood T cell repertoires in COVID-19. Germline trimming cut 5 bases from V and 4 bases from J; bases unmatched to any gene: 4. Looked up from germline, CDR1 is KGHSH and CDR2 is LQKENI. CDR3 length: 14 residues. In its sample, this clone was seen a few times. TCRdb keeps only in-frame clones here, not all; method: immunoSEQ multiplex PCR. Of 150,000 or so clones detected, 70% to 90% appear once; the ten largest clones hold 0.6% to 0.7%. The chain employs TRBV18 and TRBJ2-2; 7 bases match TRBD1. This TCR was sampled from a man aged 55 to 70 with COVID-19, enrolled during active disease. Sequenced: peripheral blood. This CDR3 reads CASSTNRGTGELFF. In DNA form, the CDR3 reads TGTGCCAGCTCAACTAACAGGGGCACCGGGGAGCTGTTTTTT.